A selection of T cell receptor beta chains follows, all from one sample in a study of T-cell reconstitution after alpha-beta-depleted transplantation in children. TCRdb itself ran the PCR reads through MiXCR, one entry per CDR3 protein. The sample yields about 200,000 distinct CDR3 sequences, approximately 6.9% seen once. Source: PBMCs, taken before TCRalphabeta/CD19-depleted stem cell transplant. These TCRs come from a boy aged 2 to 10 with acute lymphoblastic leukemia, due to receive a stem cell transplant. CDR3s include the opening cysteine and the closing phenylalanine or tryptophan. D genes are given only for firm matches. Not every row has a clone size; where given, it reads once, few, many or a size class.

V gene	D gene	CDR3 length	J gene	clone size	CDR3 protein	CDR3 DNA
TRBV12-3/TRBV12-4	.	14	TRBJ2-5	many	CASSSPGGLETQYF	TGTGCCAGCAGTTCTCCGGGGGGCCTCGAGACCCAGTACTTC
TRBV7-9	.	13	TRBJ2-5	many	CASSPEAQETQYF	TGTGCCAGCAGCCCCGAGGCCCAGGAGACCCAGTACTTC
TRBV10-3	.	11	TRBJ2-2	many	CAISDTGELFF	TGTGCCATCAGTGACACCGGGGAGCTGTTTTTT
TRBV20-1	.	14	TRBJ2-5	many	CSARVSMGLETQYF	TGCAGTGCTAGAGTATCAATGGGGTTGGAGACCCAGTACTTC
TRBV7-6	.	16	TRBJ2-1	many	CASSLGRGGSYNEQFF	TGTGCCAGCAGCTTAGGCAGGGGGGGCTCCTACAATGAGCAGTTCTTC
TRBV28	TRBD2	16	TRBJ2-7	many	CASSLRRLAGFYEQYF	TGTGCCAGCAGTTTAAGGCGCCTAGCGGGATTCTACGAGCAGTACTTC
TRBV20-1	TRBD1	12	TRBJ1-1	many	CSGQQGDTEAFF	TGCAGTGGCCAACAGGGGGACACTGAAGCTTTCTTT
TRBV7-9	TRBD2	14	TRBJ2-7	few	CASSLLAGGYEQYF	TGTGCCAGCAGCTTACTAGCGGGGGGGTACGAGCAGTACTTC
TRBV12-3/TRBV12-4	.	18	TRBJ1-5	few	CASSFSGPQGLGNQPQHF	TGTGCCAGCAGTTTCTCTGGCCCTCAGGGTCTGGGCAATCAGCCCCAGCATTTT
TRBV28	.	15	TRBJ2-7	.	CASSPARGKDYEQYF	TGTGCCAGCAGTCCGGCACGGGGGAAGGACTACGAGCAGTACTTC
TRBV6-2/TRBV6-3	.	14	TRBJ2-5	many	CASSYGDRKETQYF	TGTGCCAGCAGTTACGGAGACAGGAAAGAGACCCAGTACTTC
TRBV12-3/TRBV12-4	.	13	TRBJ2-3	many	CAGRSDSTDTQYF	TGTGCCGGACGGTCAGACAGCACAGATACGCAGTATTTT
TRBV7-9	.	16	TRBJ2-3	.	CASSLLQTVSTDTQYF	TGTGCCAGCAGCTTATTACAGACAGTTAGCACAGATACGCAGTATTTT
TRBV2	TRBD2	19	TRBJ2-5	.	CASSEALFDLAGPVETQYF	TGTGCCAGCAGTGAAGCGCTTTTTGATCTAGCGGGGCCCGTGGAGACCCAGTACTTC
TRBV7-2	.	15	TRBJ2-7	few	CASSPTGFSSYEQYF	TGTGCCAGCAGTCCTACGGGATTTAGCTCCTACGAGCAGTACTTC
TRBV5-5	TRBD1	15	TRBJ1-1	.	CASSLAWGTGYEAFF	TGTGCCAGCAGCTTGGCCTGGGGGACAGGGTATGAAGCTTTCTTT
TRBV5-1	.	12	TRBJ2-5	many	CASSLQGETQYF	TGCGCCAGCAGCTTACAGGGAGAGACCCAGTACTTC
TRBV4-3	.	15	TRBJ2-7	many	CASSQDRGDNYEQYF	TGCGCCAGCAGCCAAGATAGGGGGGACAACTACGAGCAGTACTTC
TRBV7-2	TRBD2	13	TRBJ2-7	many	CASSLGTSAEQYF	TGTGCCAGCAGCTTGGGGACTAGCGCCGAGCAGTACTTC
TRBV7-2	.	11	TRBJ2-5	many	CASSHGPEGYF	TGTGCCAGCAGCCACGGTCCAGAGGGGTACTTC